A single sample is the source of the 21 T cell receptor beta chains below, sequenced in a study of vaccination and CD4 T cells after COVID-19. Treatment denoted: roughly 11-day PBMC culture with coronavirus spike peptide pools or control peptides (ViraFEST assay). Sequencing of cultured CD4+ T cell DNA used the Oncomine TCR Beta short-read assay. Each CDR3 protein gets one entry after TCRdb re-called the PCR reads with MiXCR. Of around 16,000 distinct CDR3 sequences listed, approximately 44% are singletons. These receptors' targets are unknown. The source was CD4+ T cells from blood, cultured in vitro, collected after SARS-CoV-2 vaccination. The receptors stem from a human donor who had recovered from COVID-19.

In its sample, this clonotype was seen a few times. J is TRBJ2-7 and V is TRBV6-2 or TRBV6-3; 8 bases match TRBD2. The germline V gene has CDR1 MNHEY and CDR2 SVGEGT. Trimming cost V 6 bases and J 0 bases; bases outside gene matches: 7. The CDR3 length is 15 residues. The CDR3 protein is CASRTERGNSYEQYF. The CDR3 DNA is TGTGCCAGCAGAACCGAGCGGGGGAACTCCTACGAGCAGTACTTC.

This clonotype was seen a few times. The rearrangement joins TRBV20-1 to TRBJ1-5; 7 nucleotides align to TRBD1. V shed 1 base and J 3 bases; nucleotides not matched to a gene: 6. Looked up from germline, CDR1 is DFQATT and CDR2 is SNEGSKA (reference sequence). CDR3 length equals 15 residues. CDR3 in amino acids: CSARAGTASNQPQHF. CDR3 DNA: TGCAGTGCTAGAGCCGGGACAGCCTCCAATCAGCCCCAGCATTTT.

The CDR3 bases are TGCAGTGCTAGAGGGGCTAGCGCCCAAGAGACCCAGTACTTC. It encodes CSARGASAQETQYF. The V and J genes are TRBV20-1 and TRBJ2-5; weak D call: TRBD2 (6 bases). The length of the CDR3 is 14 residues. Trimming shortened V by 1 base and J by 1 base, and 10 bases separated the two germline ends. Germline V gene data show CDR1 as DFQATT and CDR2 as SNEGSKA (reference sequence).

CDR3 sequence: CASSSYRDRSPYEQYF. CDR3 DNA sequence: TGCGCCAGCAGCAGCTACCGGGACCGGTCCCCCTACGAGCAGTACTTC. The chain couples TRBV5-1 to TRBJ2-7; either TRBD1 or TRBD2 may supply D (5 bases each). This CDR3 spans 16 amino acids. Trimming took 4 bases from V and 2 from J, leaving 19 bases between them. CDR1 and CDR2 from the germline V gene are SGHRS and YFSETQ.

CDR3 bases: TGTGCCAGCAGCCAACGGAGGGCGAACACTGAAGCTTTCTTT. Translation gives CASSQRRANTEAFF. The V and J genes are TRBV14 and TRBJ1-1; D gene ambiguous. The CDR3 consists of 14 residues. Germline CDR1 reads SGHDN; CDR2 reads FVKESK. Trimming shortened V by 2 bases and J by 1 base, and 8 bases separated the two germline ends.

The chain joins TRBV10-3 to TRBJ1-2; 7 positions agree with TRBD1. The CDR3 extends over 16 amino acids. V lost 4 bases to trimming and J lost 2 bases; unmatched junction nucleotides: 10. From germline, CDR1 is ENHRY and CDR2 SYGVKD. CDR3 nucleotides: TGTGCCATCAGTGTCCAACCGCCGGACAGGAACTATGGCTACACCTTC. Its protein product is CAISVQPPDRNYGYTF.

The chain carries TRBV12-3 or TRBV12-4 and TRBJ2-2; weak D call: TRBD2 (6 bases). This CDR3 has 14 amino acids. V lost 7 bases and J lost 6, with 15 bases in between. The CDR3 DNA follows: TGTGCCAGCAAGCGGGCCAGAGAATCCGGGGAGCTGTTTTTT. Translated: CASKRARESGELFF.

The CDR3 nucleotides are TGTGCCAGCAGCCAGGGCGGGAGTACAGATACGCAGTATTTT. Residues: CASSQGGSTDTQYF. The chain carries TRBV3-1 and TRBJ2-3, with 7 bases lining up with TRBD2. Germline trimming cut 3 bases from V and 3 bases from J; bases unmatched to any gene: 3. Germline-derived CDR1 and CDR2 are LGHDT and YNNKEL (reference sequence). CDR3 length: 14 amino acids.

In its sample, this clonotype was seen a few times. This rearrangement joins TRBV12-3 or TRBV12-4 to TRBJ2-7; D possibly corresponds to TRBD1 (6 bases). The CDR3 runs to 14 residues. Between the trimmed V and J ends, which lost 3 bases and 6 bases, there was a span of 15 bases. CDR3 amino acids: CASSLRGTLPEQYF. The CDR3 DNA sequence: TGTGCCAGCAGTTTGAGGGGGACCCTCCCCGAGCAGTACTTC.

This chain uses TRBV2 with TRBJ2-7; 7 bases are shared with TRBD1. This CDR3 contains 14 residues. Germline-derived CDR1 and CDR2 are SNHLY and FYNNEI. V shed 6 bases, J shed 0 bases, and the junction held 5 bases outside the gene matches. DNA for the CDR3: TGTGCCAGCAGCCGACAGGGAAACTCCTACGAGCAGTACTTC. It encodes CASSRQGNSYEQYF.

This rearrangement joins TRBV6-2 or TRBV6-3 to TRBJ1-5; D is unresolved. Germline V lookup: CDR1 MNHEY, CDR2 SVGEGT. The length of the CDR3 is 19 residues. V lost 6 bases and J 0 bases, leaving 24 bases between the germline ends. CDR3 coding DNA: TGTGCCAGCAGCAGTGTAGACCCGCTAGGTACCTATAGCAATCAGCCCCAGCATTTT. This codes for CASSSVDPLGTYSNQPQHF.

This sequence joins TRBV24-1 and TRBJ2-4; 8 bases line up with TRBD2. Trimming took 4 bases from V and 9 from J; bases not matched to a gene: 4. Germline V gives CDR1 KGHDR, CDR2 SFDVKD. This CDR3 is built from 13 residues. The CDR3 sequence is CATSESGGGIQYF. The CDR3 nucleotides are TGTGCCACCAGTGAGTCGGGGGGGGGCATTCAGTACTTC.

The chain joins TRBV6-1 to TRBJ1-2, with 8 bases that match TRBD1. Germline CDR1 MNHNS, CDR2 SASEGT. The CDR3 runs 16 residues. With 0 bases clipped from V and 2 bases from J, the junction kept 5 bases outside the gene matches. The CDR3 region is CASSEAYNRGNYGYTF. DNA of the CDR3: TGTGCCAGCAGTGAAGCTTATAACAGGGGGAACTATGGCTACACCTTC.

This chain connects TRBV6-5 to TRBJ1-1; tentatively, D is TRBD1 (6 bases). Germline V gene lookup returns CDR1 MNHEY and CDR2 SVGAGI. Trimming left V 0 bases short and J 6 bases short, with 11 bases between. The CDR3 runs to 14 residues. The CDR3 region is CASSYSGGGAEAFF. The CDR3 DNA is TGTGCCAGCAGTTACTCAGGGGGAGGGGCTGAAGCTTTCTTT.

The chain links TRBV7-8 to TRBJ1-1; D is undetermined. Per germline, CDR1 SGHVS and CDR2 FQNEAQ. V gave up 5 bases and J gave up 4 bases, with 14 bases separating them. The CDR3 is 14 residues long. The CDR3 region has the DNA TGTGCCAGCAGCCCCACCATCCAACGCACTGAAGCTTTCTTT. This sequence encodes CASSPTIQRTEAFF.

This clonotype showed up just a few times. The V gene is TRBV27, the J gene TRBJ2-7; TRBD2 might be the D (5 bases). The V gene's germline CDR1 is MNHEY and CDR2 SMNVEV (reference sequence). Trimming took 6 bases from V and 2 from J, leaving 23 bases between them. This CDR3 spans 17 amino acids. CDR3 bases: TGTGCCAGCAGCCCGACTCCGCCGGGGAACTGGCCCTACGAGCAGTACTTC. It specifies CASSPTPPGNWPYEQYF.

CDR3 nucleotides: TGTGCCAGCTCTATAATAGCGGGAGTTAACAATGAGCAGTTCTTC. Residues: CASSIIAGVNNEQFF. This chain uses TRBV6-2 or TRBV6-3 with TRBJ2-1; 9 bases are shared with TRBD2. Germline V CDR1 and CDR2: MNHEY, SVGEGT. Unmatched junction bases numbered 10, after V lost 8 bases and J lost 5 bases. This CDR3 has 15 amino acids.

This chain connects TRBV12-3 or TRBV12-4 to TRBJ2-7; 9 bases match TRBD1. CDR3 length: 13 amino acids. The junction had 5 bases not matched to a gene; V was cut back by 6 bases and J by 5 bases. The CDR3 protein is CASRGQGRDEQYF. CDR3 DNA: TGTGCCAGCAGAGGACAGGGGCGCGACGAGCAGTACTTC.

This chain links TRBV24-1 with TRBJ2-5, with D tentatively TRBD1 (5 bases). Germline loops: CDR1 KGHDR, CDR2 SFDVKD. With 2 bases removed from V and 2 bases from J, the gap between germline ends came to 5 bases. This CDR3 is built from 13 residues. The CDR3 region is CATSDSGQETQYF. Here the CDR3 DNA reads TGTGCCACCAGTGATTCAGGGCAAGAGACCCAGTACTTC.

In nucleotides, the CDR3 is TGTGCCAGCAGTTCTCGGGACAGGGGCGACTATGGCTACACCTTC. Encoded protein: CASSSRDRGDYGYTF. V usage is TRBV6-5 and J usage is TRBJ1-2, with 10 bases matching TRBD1. Losses at the gene ends were 4 bases for V and 3 bases for J; bases not matched to a gene: 5. Germline V lookup: CDR1 MNHEY, CDR2 SVGAGI. The length of the CDR3 is 15 residues.

V gene TRBV20-1 combines with J gene TRBJ2-7; 8 bases align to TRBD2. CDR1 is DFQATT, CDR2 SNEGSKA, per germline (reference sequence). V lost 2 bases, J lost 9 bases, and 15 bases stayed unmatched. The CDR3 runs 15 residues. CDR3 nucleotide sequence: TGCAGTGCTAGACCGAATAGCGGGACATTGCCGGGGCAGTACTTC. Its protein is CSARPNSGTLPGQYF.